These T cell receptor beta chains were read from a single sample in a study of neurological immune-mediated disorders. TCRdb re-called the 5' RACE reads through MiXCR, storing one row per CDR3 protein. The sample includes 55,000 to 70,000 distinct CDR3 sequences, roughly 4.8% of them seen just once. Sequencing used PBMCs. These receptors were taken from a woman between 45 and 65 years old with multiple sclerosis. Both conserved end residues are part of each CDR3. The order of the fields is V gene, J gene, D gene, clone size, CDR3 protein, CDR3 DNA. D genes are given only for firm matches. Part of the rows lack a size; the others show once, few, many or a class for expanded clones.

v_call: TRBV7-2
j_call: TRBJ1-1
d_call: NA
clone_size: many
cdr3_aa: CASSSQGGRWMNTEAFF
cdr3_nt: TGTGCCAGCAGCTCGCAAGGGGGAAGGTGGATGAACACTGAAGCTTTCTTT

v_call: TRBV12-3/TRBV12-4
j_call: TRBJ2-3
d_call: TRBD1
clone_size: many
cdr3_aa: CASSLDRGTDTQYF
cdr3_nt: TGTGCCAGCAGTTTGGACAGGGGGACAGATACGCAGTATTTT

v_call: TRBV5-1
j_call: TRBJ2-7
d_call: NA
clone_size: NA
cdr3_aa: CASSLDAGLASYEQYF
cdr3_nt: TGCGCCAGCAGCTTGGACGCAGGCTTGGCGTCCTACGAGCAGTACTTC

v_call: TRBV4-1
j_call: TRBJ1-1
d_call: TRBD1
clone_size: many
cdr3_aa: CASSQVDRGQGNTEAFF
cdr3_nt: TGCGCCAGCAGCCAAGTGGACAGGGGACAGGGGAACACTGAAGCTTTCTTT

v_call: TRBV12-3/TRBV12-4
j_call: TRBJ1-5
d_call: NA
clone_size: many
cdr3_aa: CASSSGINQPQHF
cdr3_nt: TGTGCCAGCAGTTCAGGTATCAATCAGCCCCAGCATTTT

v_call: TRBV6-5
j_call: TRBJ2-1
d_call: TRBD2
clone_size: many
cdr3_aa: CASTPSGTNEQFF
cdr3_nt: TGTGCCAGCACGCCTAGCGGAACTAATGAGCAGTTCTTC

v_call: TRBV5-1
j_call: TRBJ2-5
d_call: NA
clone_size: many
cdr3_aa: CASSRRTQYF
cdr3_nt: TGCGCCAGCAGCCGGAGGACCCAGTACTTC

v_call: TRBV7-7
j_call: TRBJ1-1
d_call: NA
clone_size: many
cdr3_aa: CASSSNPNTEAFF
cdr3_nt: TGTGCTAGCAGCTCAAACCCGAACACTGAAGCTTTCTTT

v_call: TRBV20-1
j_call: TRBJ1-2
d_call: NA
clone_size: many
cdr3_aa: CSALPPGLIYGYTF
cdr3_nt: TGCAGTGCACTTCCACCGGGACTCATTTATGGCTACACCTTC

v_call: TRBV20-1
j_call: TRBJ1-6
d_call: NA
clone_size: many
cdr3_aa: CSARDLEGLSGDSPLNF
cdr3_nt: TGCAGTGCTAGAGATCTGGAAGGTCTCTCGGGGGATTCACCCCTCAACTTT

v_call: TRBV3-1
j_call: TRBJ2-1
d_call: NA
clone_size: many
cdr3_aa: CASSQPTRLPTIGYNEQFF
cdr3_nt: TGTGCCAGCAGCCAACCTACGAGACTTCCGACGATCGGCTACAATGAGCAGTTCTTC

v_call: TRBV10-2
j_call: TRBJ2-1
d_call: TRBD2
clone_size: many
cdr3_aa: CATGTSGGNNEQFF
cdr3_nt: TGCGCCACCGGGACTAGCGGGGGCAACAATGAGCAGTTCTTC

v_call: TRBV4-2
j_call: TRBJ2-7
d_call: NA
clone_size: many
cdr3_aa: CASSQNRNEQYF
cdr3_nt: TGTGCCAGCAGCCAAAACAGGAACGAGCAGTACTTC

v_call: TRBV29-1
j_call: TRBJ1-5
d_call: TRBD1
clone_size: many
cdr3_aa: CSVALGTGGNQPQHF
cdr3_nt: TGCAGCGTCGCACTCGGGACAGGGGGCAATCAGCCCCAGCATTTT

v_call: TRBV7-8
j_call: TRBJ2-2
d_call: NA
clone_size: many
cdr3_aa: CASSNLVSNTGELFF
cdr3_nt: TGTGCCAGCAGCAACCTCGTTTCGAACACCGGGGAGCTGTTTTTT

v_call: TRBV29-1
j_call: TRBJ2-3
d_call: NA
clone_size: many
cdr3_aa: CSVDPGGTDTQYF
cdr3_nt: TGCAGCGTTGATCCCGGGGGCACAGATACGCAGTATTTT

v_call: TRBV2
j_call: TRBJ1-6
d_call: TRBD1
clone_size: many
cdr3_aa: CASSGTGEYSPLHF
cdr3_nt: TGTGCCAGCAGTGGGACAGGGGAGTATTCACCCCTCCACTTT

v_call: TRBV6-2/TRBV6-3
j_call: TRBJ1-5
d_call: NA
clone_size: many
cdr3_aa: CASSYTELNQPQHF
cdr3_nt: TGTGCCAGCAGTTATACAGAGCTCAATCAGCCCCAGCATTTT

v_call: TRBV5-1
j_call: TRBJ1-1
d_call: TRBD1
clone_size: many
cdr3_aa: CASSPGQRRDTEAFF
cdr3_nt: TGCGCCAGCAGTCCGGGACAGCGGAGGGACACTGAAGCTTTCTTT

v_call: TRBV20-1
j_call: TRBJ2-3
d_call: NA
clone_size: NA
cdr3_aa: CSASTGVLLSTDTQYF
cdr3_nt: TGCAGTGCTAGCACCGGGGTACTTTTAAGCACAGATACGCAGTATTTT

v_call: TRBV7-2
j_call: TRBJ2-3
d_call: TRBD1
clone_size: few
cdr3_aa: CASSFPFGNRGGSTDTQYF
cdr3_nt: TGTGCCAGCAGCTTTCCCTTCGGGAACAGGGGCGGGAGCACAGATACGCAGTATTTT

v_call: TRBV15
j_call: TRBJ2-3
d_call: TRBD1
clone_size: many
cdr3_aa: CATGPDRNLGDTQYF
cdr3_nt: TGTGCCACCGGTCCGGACAGGAACCTAGGAGATACGCAGTATTTT

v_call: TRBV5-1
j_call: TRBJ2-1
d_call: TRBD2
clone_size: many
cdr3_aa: CASSALAGGPNEQFF
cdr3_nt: TGCGCCAGCAGCGCCCTAGCGGGGGGGCCCAATGAGCAGTTCTTC

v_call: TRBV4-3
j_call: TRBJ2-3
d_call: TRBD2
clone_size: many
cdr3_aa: CASRGGVGRTDTQYF
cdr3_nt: TGCGCCAGCCGGGGAGGGGTTGGGCGCACAGATACGCAGTATTTT

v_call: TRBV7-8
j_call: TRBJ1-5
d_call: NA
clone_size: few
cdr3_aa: CASSPESNQPQNF
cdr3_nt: TGTGCCAGCAGCCCCGAAAGCAATCAGCCCCAGAATTTT

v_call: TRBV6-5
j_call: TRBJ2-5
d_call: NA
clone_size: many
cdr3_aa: CASSYSIPLAVKETQYF
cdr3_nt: TGTGCCAGCAGTTACTCGATACCCCTTGCGGTTAAGGAGACCCAGTACTTC

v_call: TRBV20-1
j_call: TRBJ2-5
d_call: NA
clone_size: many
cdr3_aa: CSATRDIRQETQYF
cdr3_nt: TGCAGTGCTACTAGGGACATCAGGCAAGAGACCCAGTACTTC

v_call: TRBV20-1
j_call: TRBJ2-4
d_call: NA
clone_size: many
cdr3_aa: CSVASLAKNIQYF
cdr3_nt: TGCAGTGTAGCTTCCTTAGCCAAAAACATTCAGTACTTC

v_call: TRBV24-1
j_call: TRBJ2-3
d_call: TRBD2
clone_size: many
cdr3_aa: CATSDPRLATSTDTQYF
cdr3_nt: TGTGCCACCAGTGACCCTAGACTAGCGACTAGCACAGATACGCAGTATTTT

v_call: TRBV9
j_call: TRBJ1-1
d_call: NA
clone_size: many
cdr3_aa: CASSTLQSLNTEAFF
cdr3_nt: TGTGCCAGCAGCACATTACAGAGTCTAAACACTGAAGCTTTCTTT

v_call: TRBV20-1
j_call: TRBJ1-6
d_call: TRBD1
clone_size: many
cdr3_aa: CSASFDRDNSPLHF
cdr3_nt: TGCAGTGCCTCCTTCGACAGGGACAATTCACCCCTCCACTTT

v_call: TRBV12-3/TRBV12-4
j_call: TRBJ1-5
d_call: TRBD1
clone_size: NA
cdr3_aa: CASTDSQGYQPQNF
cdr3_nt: TGTGCCAGCACCGATTCACAGGGGTATCAGCCCCAGAATTTT

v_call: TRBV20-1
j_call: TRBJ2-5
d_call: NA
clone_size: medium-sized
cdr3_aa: CSAIGEGGQETQYF
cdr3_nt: TGCAGTGCTATAGGAGAGGGGGGACAAGAGACCCAGTACTTC

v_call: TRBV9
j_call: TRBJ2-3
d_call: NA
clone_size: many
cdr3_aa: CASSVSGKLDTQYF
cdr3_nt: TGTGCCAGCAGCGTTTCCGGGAAACTTGATACGCAGTATTTT

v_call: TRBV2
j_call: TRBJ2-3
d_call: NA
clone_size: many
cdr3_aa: CASRFPDTQYF
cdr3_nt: TGTGCCAGCAGATTTCCAGATACGCAGTATTTT

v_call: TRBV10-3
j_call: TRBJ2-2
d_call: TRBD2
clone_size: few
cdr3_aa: CAISEGLGVLFF
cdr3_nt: TGTGCCATCAGTGAGGGACTAGGTGTGCTGTTTTTT

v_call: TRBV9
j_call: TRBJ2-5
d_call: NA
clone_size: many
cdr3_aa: CASSVGLREEETQYF
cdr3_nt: TGTGCCAGCAGCGTAGGATTAAGGGAGGAGGAGACCCAGTACTTC

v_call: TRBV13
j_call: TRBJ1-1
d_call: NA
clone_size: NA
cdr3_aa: CASSPPENTEAFF
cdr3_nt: TGTGCCAGCAGCCCCCCTGAGAACACTGAAGCTTTCTTT

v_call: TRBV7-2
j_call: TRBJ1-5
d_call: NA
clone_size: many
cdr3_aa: CASSFLAQPQHF
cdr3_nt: TGTGCCAGCAGCTTTCTAGCTCAGCCCCAGCATTTT

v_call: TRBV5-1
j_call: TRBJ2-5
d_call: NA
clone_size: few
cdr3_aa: CASSLIEGPETQYF
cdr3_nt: TGCGCCAGCAGCTTGATCGAGGGGCCAGAGACCCAGTACTTC

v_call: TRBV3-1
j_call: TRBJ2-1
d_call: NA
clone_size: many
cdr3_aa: CASSQARLEGMDEQFF
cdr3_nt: TGTGCCAGCAGCCAAGCGAGGTTAGAGGGAATGGATGAGCAGTTCTTC

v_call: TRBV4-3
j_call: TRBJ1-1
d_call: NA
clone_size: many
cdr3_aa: CASSFEKQGGTEAFF
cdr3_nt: TGCGCCAGCAGCTTTGAGAAACAGGGCGGAACTGAAGCTTTCTTT

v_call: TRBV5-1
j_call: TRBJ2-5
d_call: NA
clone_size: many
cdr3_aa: CASSSREQETQYF
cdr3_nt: TGCGCCAGCAGCTCCAGGGAGCAAGAGACCCAGTACTTC

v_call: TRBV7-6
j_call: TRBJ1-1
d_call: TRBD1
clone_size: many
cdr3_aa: CATQETGIDTEAFF
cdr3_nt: TGTGCCACGCAAGAGACAGGGATCGACACTGAAGCTTTCTTT

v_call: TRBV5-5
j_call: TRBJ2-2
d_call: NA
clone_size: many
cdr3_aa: CASSFRAGDTGELFF
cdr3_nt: TGTGCCAGCAGCTTCAGGGCTGGGGACACCGGGGAGCTGTTTTTT

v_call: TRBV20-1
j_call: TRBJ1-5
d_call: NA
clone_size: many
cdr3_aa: CSAKWEGKGNQPQHF
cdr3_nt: TGCAGTGCTAAGTGGGAGGGGAAAGGGAATCAGCCCCAGCATTTT

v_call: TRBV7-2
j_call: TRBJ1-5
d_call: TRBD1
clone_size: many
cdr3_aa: CASSLGQGENQPQHF
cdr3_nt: TGTGCCAGCAGCTTGGGGCAGGGGGAAAATCAGCCCCAGCATTTT

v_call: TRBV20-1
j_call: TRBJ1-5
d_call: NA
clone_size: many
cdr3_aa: CSARDPNSNQPQHF
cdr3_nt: TGCAGTGCTAGGGACCCGAATAGCAATCAGCCCCAGCATTTT

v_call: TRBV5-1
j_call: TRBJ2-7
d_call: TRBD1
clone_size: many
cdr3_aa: CASSPGTGRAYEQYF
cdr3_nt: TGCGCCAGCAGCCCGGGGACAGGTCGGGCCTACGAGCAGTACTTC